Here is one T cell receptor (beta chain) with its context. TCRdb keeps only in-frame clones here, not all; method: immunoSEQ multiplex PCR. The table has just over 150,000 clones, around nine tenths seen once; the top ten hold around 6.7%. The data were taken from a study of blood T cell repertoires in COVID-19. V gave up 5 bases and J gave up 4 bases, with 14 bases separating them. CDR3 length: 14 amino acids. Germline V gene lookup returns CDR1 SEHNR and CDR2 FQNEAQ (reference sequence). This clonotype was obtained from a woman aged 45 to 65 who had recovered from COVID-19. The specimen was PBMCs or T cells enriched from blood (not recorded which). The chain is built from TRBV7-9 and TRBJ1-1; unclear D gene. The CDR3 reads CASSKSGETTEAFF. CDR3 coding DNA: TGTGCCAGCAGCAAATCTGGGGAGACCACTGAAGCTTTCTTT.